The present T cell receptor beta chain was sequenced within a study of blood T cell repertoires in COVID-19. Profiling relied on immunoSEQ multiplex PCR, and the TCRdb table lists in-frame clones only, not all of them. The data contain hundreds of thousands of clones, about nine tenths of them singletons. The CDR3 length is 16 residues. CDR1 is LNHDA and CDR2 is SQIVND in the germline V gene (reference sequence). J was trimmed by 5 bases and V by 1 base; bases with no gene match: 3. This receptor was taken from a woman aged 30 to 39 with active or convalescent COVID-19. The V gene is TRBV19, the J gene TRBJ2-5, with 14 bases matching TRBD2. Material: peripheral blood. The CDR3 sequence is CASSIGGTSGSETQYF. CDR3 nucleotide sequence: TGTGCCAGTAGTATAGGAGGGACTAGCGGGAGTGAGACCCAGTACTTC.